The rows below give T cell receptor beta chains drawn from one sample of a study of T cells after yellow fever vaccination. In TCRdb, the 5' RACE reads were re-called with MiXCR into one record per CDR3 protein. This table has 80,000 to 100,000 distinct CDR3 sequences, approximately 9% appearing once. Sample: CD8+ T cells not binding an NS4B(214-222) dextramer, sorted from PBMCs, taken around 16 days after the first yellow fever vaccination. These receptors were obtained from a young man who received the YFV17D yellow fever vaccine. Both conserved end residues are part of each CDR3. Each record gives: J gene, D gene, clone size, V gene, CDR3 protein, CDR3 DNA. D genes are given only for firm matches. A clone size is listed for some rows: how often the clone was seen (once, few, many), or a class if it is expanded.

>TRBJ2-3|TRBD2|many|TRBV27
CASRPQTSGVTDTQYF
TGTGCCAGCAGACCCCAGACTAGCGGGGTCACAGATACGCAGTATTTT
>TRBJ1-3|NA|NA|TRBV29-1
CSVERRAGGNTIYF
TGCAGCGTTGAACGCCGGGCTGGGGGAAACACCATATATTTT
>TRBJ1-5|TRBD1|NA|TRBV4-3
CASSQDRGQRNQPQHF
TGCGCCAGCAGCCAAGACAGGGGGCAACGCAATCAGCCCCAGCATTTT
>TRBJ2-2|NA|few|TRBV2
CASRGLTGELFF
TGTGCCAGCAGAGGACTAACCGGGGAGCTGTTTTTT
>TRBJ1-2|NA|many|TRBV29-1
CSVEDGDGGYTF
TGCAGCGTTGAAGATGGGGACGGCGGCTACACCTTC
>TRBJ2-3|TRBD2|NA|TRBV19
CASSILAGGRDTQYF
TGTGCCAGTAGTATCCTAGCGGGGGGGCGCGATACGCAGTATTTT
>TRBJ2-5|NA|NA|TRBV7-9
CASRAGIYETQYF
TGTGCCAGCCGAGCAGGGATCTACGAGACCCAGTACTTC
>TRBJ2-7|NA|NA|TRBV10-3
CAISQDSPYYEQYF
TGTGCCATCAGTCAGGACAGTCCTTACTACGAGCAGTACTTC
>TRBJ1-2|NA|many|TRBV29-1
CSVERGDGYTF
TGCAGCGTTGAGAGAGGGGATGGCTACACCTTC
>TRBJ2-2|TRBD1|NA|TRBV4-1
CASSLRVGQGPNTGELFF
TGCGCCAGCAGCCTAAGGGTAGGACAGGGGCCGAACACCGGGGAGCTGTTTTTT
>TRBJ2-1|TRBD1|NA|TRBV12-3/TRBV12-4
CASSPDRVSEQFF
TGTGCCAGCAGTCCCGACAGGGTGAGTGAGCAGTTCTTC
>TRBJ2-7|NA|few|TRBV29-1
CSVEPLGRGYEQYF
TGCAGCGTTGAACCACTGGGCAGGGGCTACGAGCAGTACTTC
>TRBJ2-1|NA|NA|TRBV12-3/TRBV12-4
CASSYGGTPNNEQFF
TGTGCCAGCAGTTATGGGGGGACACCTAACAATGAGCAGTTCTTC
>TRBJ2-3|NA|NA|TRBV27
CASSPKVGLLVGDTQYF
TGTGCCAGCAGTCCTAAGGTCGGGCTTTTAGTAGGAGATACGCAGTATTTT
>TRBJ2-7|NA|NA|TRBV7-6
CASSLYPQGPTYEQYF
TGTGCCAGCAGCTTATACCCCCAGGGACCAACCTACGAGCAGTACTTC
>TRBJ2-5|TRBD2|many|TRBV3-1
CASSPGLAGKQETQYF
TGTGCCAGCAGCCCGGGACTAGCCGGCAAGCAAGAGACCCAGTACTTC
>TRBJ2-5|NA|NA|TRBV7-9
CASSPHGGSQETQYF
TGTGCCAGCAGCCCCCATGGGGGCAGCCAAGAGACCCAGTACTTC
>TRBJ1-1|NA|NA|TRBV2
CASSDWTEAFF
TGTGCCAGCAGTGACTGGACTGAAGCTTTCTTT
>TRBJ2-6|NA|few|TRBV7-6
CASSNPRSSYPSGANVLTF
TGTGCCAGCAGCAATCCGAGGTCCAGTTACCCCTCTGGGGCCAACGTCCTGACTTTC
>TRBJ2-3|NA|few|TRBV6-1
CASSLRDIGATDTQYF
TGTGCCAGCAGTCTTCGGGACATAGGTGCGACAGATACGCAGTATTTT
>TRBJ1-2|TRBD1|few|TRBV4-1
CASSALTGGAYGYTF
TGCGCCAGCAGCGCCTTGACAGGGGGCGCCTATGGCTACACCTTC
>TRBJ2-1|TRBD1|few|TRBV20-1
CSAPGQIRNEQFF
TGCAGTGCCCCGGGACAGATAAGAAATGAGCAGTTCTTC
>TRBJ2-6|NA|few|TRBV12-3/TRBV12-4
CASSLGLGRPGSGANVLTF
TGTGCCAGCAGTTTGGGGCTGGGGAGGCCGGGCTCTGGGGCCAACGTCCTGACTTTC
>TRBJ1-1|NA|NA|TRBV27
CASSLYLENTEAFF
TGTGCCAGCAGTTTATATTTGGAGAACACTGAAGCTTTCTTT
>TRBJ2-5|NA|few|TRBV6-2/TRBV6-3
CASSYSRRHQETQYF
TGTGCCAGCAGTTACTCGAGGCGGCACCAAGAGACCCAGTACTTC
>TRBJ2-2|NA|many|TRBV12-3/TRBV12-4
CASSSGSYTGELFF
TGTGCCAGCAGTTCGGGCAGTTACACCGGGGAGCTGTTTTTT
>TRBJ1-4|NA|NA|TRBV6-5
CASFRPGWDEKLFF
TGTGCCAGCTTCCGACCAGGATGGGATGAAAAACTGTTTTTT
>TRBJ1-3|NA|NA|TRBV6-5
CASSYGGAGNTIYF
TGTGCCAGCAGTTATGGAGGGGCTGGAAACACCATATATTTT
>TRBJ2-1|TRBD2|many|TRBV7-3
CASSLIAGGMSSYNEQFF
TGTGCCAGCAGCTTAATAGCGGGGGGAATGAGCTCCTACAATGAGCAGTTCTTC
>TRBJ2-3|TRBD2|few|TRBV6-5
CASSYFGLAGTDTQYF
TGTGCCAGCAGTTACTTTGGGCTAGCGGGCACAGATACGCAGTATTTT
>TRBJ2-7|TRBD2|few|TRBV6-1
CASSEVWAGGTYEQYF
TGTGCCAGCAGTGAAGTTTGGGCGGGGGGCACGTACGAGCAGTACTTC
>TRBJ2-3|NA|NA|TRBV12-3/TRBV12-4
CASSPQGLPDTQYF
TGTGCCAGCAGTCCCCAGGGTCTACCCGATACGCAGTATTTT